The next 8 T cell receptor beta chains were all read from a single sample in a study of blood T cell repertoires in COVID-19. Assay: immunoSEQ multiplex PCR; the TCRdb copy retains only in-frame clones and omits some. The sample consists of hundreds of thousands of clones, 85% of them appearing once. The sample comprised PBMCs or T cells enriched from blood (not recorded which). The source is a woman between 25 and 40 years old who had been exposed to COVID-19.

V usage is TRBV11-2 and J usage is TRBJ1-5, with 8 bases lining up with TRBD1. Per the germline V gene, CDR1 is SGHAT and CDR2 is FQNNGV. Trimming at V came to 4 bases and at J to 7 bases, leaving 6 bases not matched to a gene. This CDR3 is 14 amino acids long. As DNA, the CDR3 is TGTGCCAGCAGCTCGGACAGGGTCAGACAGCCCCAGCATTTT. Its translation: CASSSDRVRQPQHF.

This clone was observed a handful of times. The chain recombines TRBV15 with TRBJ1-1; 10 nucleotides align to TRBD1. CDR1 is LNHNV, CDR2 YYDKDF, per germline (reference sequence). Trimming took 2 bases from V and 5 from J; bases not matched to a gene: 8. The CDR3 sequence is 16 residues long. The CDR3 loop is CATSRTKGQGETEAFF. The CDR3 region has the DNA TGTGCCACCAGCAGAACTAAAGGACAGGGGGAAACTGAAGCTTTCTTT.

The gene calls are TRBV3-1 (or the pseudogene TRBV3-2) and TRBJ2-2; 7 bases agree with TRBD2. The V and J ends lost 0 bases and 1 base, in that order; junction bases with no gene match: 5. The CDR3 is 17 residues long. Germline values: CDR1 LGHDT, CDR2 YNNKEL (reference sequence). The CDR3 region has the DNA TGTGCCAGCAGCCAAGAGATGGGAGGGAGGAACACCGGGGAGCTGTTTTTT. Protein product: CASSQEMGGRNTGELFF.

This rearrangement joins TRBV12-5 to TRBJ1-1, with D perhaps matching TRBD1 (6 bases). Germline V lookup: CDR1 LGHNT, CDR2 FRNRAP. V was shortened by 5 bases and J by 0 bases, with 13 bases between the two germline ends. CDR3 length equals 15 residues. The CDR3 region has the DNA TGTGCTAGTGGTGAAGGACAGAGTATGAACACTGAAGCTTTCTTT. As protein: CASGEGQSMNTEAFF.

The V call is TRBV19, the J call TRBJ2-1, with a weak D call TRBD1 (6 bases). Germline loops: CDR1 LNHDA, CDR2 SQIVND (reference sequence). The CDR3 contains 14 residues. The ends were cut back, 3 bases at V and 3 bases at J, with 9 bases in the middle. Written as DNA, the CDR3 is TGTGCCAGTAGTATTGGACAGATCTACAATGAGCAGTTCTTC. It yields the protein CASSIGQIYNEQFF.

This clone was seen a few times. The chain couples TRBV4-3 to TRBJ1-3; no reliable D call. The CDR3 is 14 amino acids. V lost 5 bases to trimming and J lost 0 bases, with 8 bases between them. Germline CDR1 and CDR2: LGHNA and YSLEER. The CDR3 DNA sequence: TGCGCCAGCAGCACTAGGAGCTCTGGAAACACCATATATTTT. This sequence encodes CASSTRSSGNTIYF.

This clone showed up just a few times. V usage is TRBV7-6 and J usage is TRBJ2-7, with 7 bases aligning to TRBD1. The CDR3 covers 14 residues. Germline CDR1 reads SGHVS; CDR2 reads FNYEAQ. The ends lost 1 base at V and 4 bases at J; junction bases unmatched: 4. The CDR3 region has the DNA TGTGCCAGCAGCTTAGATAGGGGGCGGTACGAGCAGTACTTC. As protein: CASSLDRGRYEQYF.

This clone has a single count. The chain links TRBV28 to TRBJ1-5, with D uncertain. V was shortened by 1 base and J by 0 bases, with 13 bases between the two germline ends. Germline lookup yields CDR1 MDHEN and CDR2 SYDVKM. CDR3 length equals 17 residues. DNA for the CDR3: TGTGCCAGCAGTTTATTCGGACTGACTCATAGCAATCAGCCCCAGCATTTT. Its protein product is CASSLFGLTHSNQPQHF.